The T cell receptor beta chain under discussion was sequenced for a study of T cells in Graves' hyperthyroidism and ophthalmopathy. The source material, RNA transcripts, was used to amplify TCR beta CDR3 regions. In the first-round RT-PCR of the TCR CDR3, the HTBI primer set was used. MiXCR, applied by TCRdb to the multiplex PCR reads, yields one record per CDR3 protein. The sample includes under 600,000 distinct CDR3 sequences, more than 15% of them seen just once. The V gene's germline CDR1 is GTSNPN and CDR2 SVGIG (reference sequence). V lost 1 base, J lost 5 bases, and 14 bases lay in between. The CDR3 length is 14 residues. Patients were excluded because of uncontrolled infection, other autoimmune disease, pregnancy or lactation. PBMCs stemmed from about 9.7 ml fresh peripheral blood. In its sample, this clonotype was seen many times.

The source is a woman aged 40-49 years with Graves' ophthalmopathy. Sequences were obtained from blood. This rearrangement joins TRBV30 to TRBJ2-5; D is possibly TRBD1 (5 bases). In DNA, the CDR3 is TGTGCCTGGAGTGAAGGGGTTAGGTTGGAGACCCAGTACTTC. Protein product: CAWSEGVRLETQYF.